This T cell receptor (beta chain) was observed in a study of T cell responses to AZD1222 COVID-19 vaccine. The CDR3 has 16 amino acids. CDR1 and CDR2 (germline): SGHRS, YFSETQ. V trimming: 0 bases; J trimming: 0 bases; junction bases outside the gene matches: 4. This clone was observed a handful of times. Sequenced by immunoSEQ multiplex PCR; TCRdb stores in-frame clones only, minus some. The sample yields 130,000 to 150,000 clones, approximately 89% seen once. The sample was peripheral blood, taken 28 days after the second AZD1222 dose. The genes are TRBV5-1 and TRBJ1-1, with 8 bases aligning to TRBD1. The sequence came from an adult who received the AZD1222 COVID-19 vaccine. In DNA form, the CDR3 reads TGCGCCAGCAGCTTGGCAGGGGGCGTAATGAACACTGAAGCTTTCTTT. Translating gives CASSLAGGVMNTEAFF.